The 22 T cell receptor beta chains given below trace back to one sample, sequenced in a study of blood T cell repertoires in COVID-19. Profiling relied on immunoSEQ multiplex PCR, and the TCRdb table lists in-frame clones only, not all of them. The repertoire holds more than 200,000 clones, with 75% to 90% as singletons. Sequenced: peripheral blood. Receptor source: a man aged 25-45 years with COVID-19, enrolled during active disease.

The CDR3 spells CASSPGGGYNEQFF. The CDR3, as DNA: TGTGCCAGCAGCCCTGGGGGGGGGTACAATGAGCAGTTCTTC. The chain couples TRBV7-2 to TRBJ2-1; 7 bases fit TRBD2. This CDR3 spans 14 amino acids. J was trimmed by 4 bases and V by 5 bases; bases with no gene match: 5. Germline-derived CDR1 and CDR2 are SGHTA and FQGNSA.

The chain is built from TRBV4-3 and TRBJ2-7; 10 bases fit TRBD2. The CDR3 sequence is 15 residues long. With V trimmed by 5 bases and J by 3 bases, 7 bases remained unmatched. The germline V gene encodes CDR1 LGHNA and CDR2 YSLEER. This CDR3 reads CASSLETSGFYEQYF. CDR3 coding DNA: TGCGCCAGCAGCTTAGAGACTAGCGGGTTCTACGAGCAGTACTTC.

This clone appeared a single time. This CDR3 reads CASSGMGAGGNPLGKYNEQFF. The CDR3 coding sequence is TGTGCCAGCAGTGGCATGGGAGCGGGAGGCAACCCCCTTGGAAAATACAATGAGCAGTTCTTC. This chain links TRBV28 with TRBJ2-1; 9 bases agree with TRBD2. V shed 5 bases, J shed 4 bases, and the junction held 24 bases outside the gene matches. The CDR3 is 21 residues long. CDR1 and CDR2 (germline): MDHEN, SYDVKM.

The chain is built from TRBV4-1 and TRBJ2-3; a weak D match, TRBD2 (6 bases). In germline, CDR1 is MGHRA, CDR2 YSYEKL. The V and J ends lost 0 bases and 3 bases respectively, with 13 bases between them. The CDR3 has 16 residues. CDR3 DNA sequence: TGCGCCAGCAGCCAAGAGTCGGGAGAGGCGACAGATACGCAGTATTTT. Translation: CASSQESGEATDTQYF.

The chain joins TRBV14 to TRBJ2-1; 10 bases are a match to TRBD1. J gave up 3 bases and V 4 bases, and 9 bases lay outside the gene matches. The CDR3 length is 17 residues. In germline, CDR1 is SGHDN, CDR2 FVKESK. This CDR3 is CASSRDLGTGVYNEQFF. The CDR3 DNA reads as TGTGCCAGCAGCCGGGATCTAGGGACAGGGGTCTACAATGAGCAGTTCTTC.

The J gene is TRBJ1-3, the V gene TRBV4-3; no clear D gene. This CDR3 is built from 14 residues. Trimming cost V 6 bases and J 2 bases, with 11 bases left between them. CDR1 LGHNA and CDR2 YSLEER come from the germline V gene. The CDR3 region has the DNA TGCGCCAGCAGTTCGAGGGCCACTGGAAACACCATATATTTT. It yields the protein CASSSRATGNTIYF.

The chain joins TRBV4-1 to TRBJ1-3, with D possibly TRBD1 on 5 matching bases. With 1 base removed from V and 2 bases from J, the gap between germline ends came to 9 bases. Germline CDR1 MGHRA, CDR2 YSYEKL. The CDR3 is 15 residues long. The CDR3 DNA reads as TGCGCCAGCAGCCAAGGGGGCGCGGCTGGAAACACCATATATTTT. Protein product: CASSQGGAAGNTIYF.

The V gene is TRBV4-3, the J gene TRBJ1-2; D gene uncertain. CDR1 is LGHNA and CDR2 is YSLEER in the germline V gene. Trimming pared 0 bases from V and 6 bases from J, leaving 14 bases between. This CDR3 has 15 residues. The CDR3 DNA follows: TGCGCCAGCAGCCAAGATCTAACCTTACTGCATGGCTACACCTTC. As protein: CASSQDLTLLHGYTF.

The gene calls are TRBV5-1 and TRBJ2-2; D is unclear. This CDR3 spans 15 amino acids. Germline-derived CDR1 and CDR2 are SGHRS and YFSETQ. V lost 4 bases and J lost 1, with 11 bases in between. The CDR3 DNA reads as TGCGCCAGCAGCAACCTATTTGGGAACACCGGGGAGCTGTTTTTT. Its protein product is CASSNLFGNTGELFF.

The chain joins TRBV7-3 to TRBJ1-1, with TRBD1 matching over 7 bases. Germline CDR1 reads SGHTA; CDR2 reads FQGTGA. J was trimmed by 0 bases and V by 3 bases; bases with no gene match: 4. The length of the CDR3 is 15 residues. CDR3: CASSFTGQMNTEAFF. In DNA, the CDR3 is TGTGCCAGCAGCTTTACGGGACAGATGAACACTGAAGCTTTCTTT.

This clone has just a few counts. The V call is TRBV11-3, the J call TRBJ2-1, with TRBD1 identical over 7 bases. CDR3 length equals 14 residues. V lost 5 bases, J lost 9 bases, and 10 bases stayed unmatched. The germline V gene has CDR1 SGHNT and CDR2 YENEEA. This chain's CDR3 is CASSPRQGYSEQFF. CDR3 bases: TGTGCCAGCAGCCCCCGACAGGGTTATAGTGAGCAGTTCTTC.

This clone appeared a single time. This sequence joins TRBV5-4 and TRBJ1-1, with 7 positions matching TRBD1. Germline V gene sequence: CDR1 SGHNT, CDR2 YYREEE (reference sequence). V shed 6 bases and J 0 bases; nucleotides not matched to a gene: 8. This CDR3 spans 15 amino acids. The CDR3 loop reads CASNKQGLMNTEAFF. The CDR3 DNA follows: TGTGCCAGCAACAAACAGGGGTTAATGAACACTGAAGCTTTCTTT.

The chain employs TRBV2 and TRBJ1-2; TRBD1 is a possible D gene (6 bases). The germline V and J ends were trimmed by 9 bases and 8 bases, with 16 bases remaining between them. Germline assignment: CDR1 SNHLY and CDR2 FYNNEI. This CDR3 region has 12 residues. This CDR3 reads CARRTAVGGYTF. CDR3 DNA sequence: TGTGCCAGGAGGACAGCTGTGGGGGGCTACACCTTC. Full variable domain (missing parts from reference TRBV2 and TRBJ1-2): EPEVTQTPSHQVTQMGQEVILRCVPISNHLYFYWYRQILGQKVEFLVSFYNNEISEKSEIFDDQFSVERPDGSNFTLKIRSTKLEDSAMYFCARRTAVGGYTFGSGTRLTVV.

The V gene is TRBV11-2, the J gene TRBJ2-7; 8 bases align to TRBD2. The ends lost 11 bases at V and 3 bases at J; junction bases unmatched: 12. From germline, CDR1 is SGHAT and CDR2 FQNNGV. This CDR3 has 14 residues. CDR3 nucleotide sequence: TGTGCCTGCTCACTAGCGGCCGGGGGCTACGAGCAGTACTTC. Translated: CACSLAAGGYEQYF. Full variable domain (missing parts from reference TRBV11-2 and TRBJ2-7): EAGVAQSPRYKIIEKRQSVAFWCNPISGHATLYWYQQILGQGPKLLIQFQNNGVVDDSQLPKDRFSAERLKGVDSTLKIQPAKLEDSAVYLCACSLAAGGYEQYFGPGTRLTVT.

J is TRBJ1-2 and V is TRBV28; D possibly corresponds to TRBD1 (6 bases). The CDR3 is made up of 17 amino acids. Trimming took off 1 base at V and 3 bases at J, with 18 bases between the two ends. The germline gives CDR1 MDHEN, CDR2 SYDVKM. The CDR3 loop reads CASSLSVGGAVDYGYTF. The CDR3 DNA follows: TGTGCCAGCAGTTTATCGGTAGGGGGGGCAGTAGACTATGGCTACACCTTC.

The gene calls are TRBV2 and TRBJ1-6, with a possible D match to TRBD1 (6 bases). Looked up from germline, CDR1 is SNHLY and CDR2 is FYNNEI. CDR3 length: 14 amino acids. The V end lost 3 bases, the J end lost 7 bases, and 10 bases lay between the germline ends. In DNA form, the CDR3 reads TGTGCCAGCAGTGAGAAACAGGGAAATTCACCCCTCCACTTT. Residues: CASSEKQGNSPLHF.

This sequence joins TRBV4-2 and TRBJ2-5; perhaps TRBD2 as D (6 bases). CDR3 length: 15 amino acids. Trimming left V 1 base short and J 4 bases short, with 13 bases between. Germline V gene lookup returns CDR1 LGHNA and CDR2 YNFKEQ. The CDR3 DNA is TGTGCCAGCAGCCAAGTGACTAGGGAGGTAGAGACCCAGTACTTC. Residues: CASSQVTREVETQYF.

This rearrangement joins TRBV19 to TRBJ1-5; tentative D call: TRBD1 (6 bases). There are 15 residues in the CDR3. V shed 5 bases and J shed 3 bases, with 14 bases lying between them. Germline CDR1 reads LNHDA; CDR2 reads SQIVND (reference sequence). The CDR3 protein is CASSASGTPNQPQHF. CDR3 bases: TGTGCCAGTAGTGCTAGCGGGACACCCAATCAGCCCCAGCATTTT. The full variable domain, with the rest looked up from reference TRBV19 and TRBJ1-5, is DGGITQSPKYLFRKEGQNVTLSCEQNLNHDAMYWYRQDPGQGLRLIYYSQIVNDFQKGDIAEGYSVSREKKESFPLTVTSAQKNPTAFYLCASSASGTPNQPQHFGDGTRLSIL.

V is TRBV5-6 and J is TRBJ2-7; D may be TRBD1 (6 bases). This CDR3 region has 15 residues. The germline gives CDR1 SGHDT, CDR2 YYEEEE. Trimming left V 1 base short and J 2 bases short, with 13 bases between. The CDR3 reads CASSLIYRAPYEQYF. DNA for the CDR3: TGTGCCAGCAGCTTGATATACAGGGCCCCCTACGAGCAGTACTTC.

V gene TRBV19 combines with J gene TRBJ2-5, with 7 bases fitting TRBD2. Per germline, CDR1 LNHDA and CDR2 SQIVND (reference sequence). This CDR3 comprises 14 residues. V lost 3 bases and J lost 1; bases outside the gene matches: 2. CDR3 amino acids: CASSIGGGQETQYF. CDR3 nucleotide sequence: TGTGCCAGTAGTATTGGGGGGGGCCAAGAGACCCAGTACTTC.

This chain links TRBV4-2 with TRBJ2-3; 8 nucleotides agree with TRBD2. The J segment lost 4 bases and the V segment lost 1 base, leaving 13 bases of the junction unmatched. CDR1 and CDR2 (germline): LGHNA, YNFKEQ. CDR3 length equals 18 residues. DNA for the CDR3: TGTGCCAGCAGCCAAGGGACTAGCTTCGTCCGTCGGGCAGATACGCAGTATTTT. It yields the protein CASSQGTSFVRRADTQYF.

The chain couples TRBV7-6 to TRBJ1-2; possibly TRBD1 for D (5 bases). There are 13 residues in the CDR3. Deletions cut 5 bases from V and 7 bases from J, with 14 bases between. The germline V gene has CDR1 SGHVS and CDR2 FNYEAQ. CDR3 nucleotide sequence: TGTGCCAGCAGCCTGGGGGGGAGTGCTGGCTACACCTTC. It specifies CASSLGGSAGYTF.